This T cell receptor (beta chain) appears in the sequencing data of a study of blood T cell repertoires in COVID-19. At the level of the study: Samples came from the United States, Italy and Spain, spanning acute and convalescent COVID-19. The analysed material was cDNA or gDNA that came from T cells, B-cell-depleted T cells, or PBMCs.

In the authors' workflow: Estimated nucleated cell counts came from reference gene primer amplification. Profiled with immunoSEQ multiplex PCR; TCRdb holds only in-frame clones, not every one. V, J and clone size are those of that table, while D and trimming were read from the DNA. The sample records over 200,000 clones, around 80% being singletons. Sequencing input: peripheral blood. This clonotype was sampled from a human donor in a cohort sampled during active COVID-19.

The CDR3 nucleotides are TGTGCCAGCAGCCTCCCCGGGGCTAACTATGGCTACACCTTC. Protein product: CASSLPGANYGYTF. This rearrangement joins TRBV7-9 to TRBJ1-2, with D hard to call. CDR1 and CDR2 (germline): SEHNR, FQNEAQ (reference sequence). This CDR3 contains 14 residues. Trimming took off 5 bases at V and 0 bases at J, with 10 bases between the two ends.